This TCR beta chain was captured by sequencing in a study of shared clonotypes between healthy human individuals (TCRdb year 2020). Turning to the overall study: The cohort comprised two women and a few men aged 18 to 49 years. Blood TCR repertoires of roughly five healthy adults were deeply sequenced to estimate repertoire size and the extent of clonotype sharing between individuals. Each donor's leukapheresis produced roughly between about 0.8 and 8.9 billion PBMCs. Different laboratories and diverse techniques were used to prepare libraries and sequence TCR repertoires, to increase sequencing depth and limit assay-specific biases. For each donor, CD4 naive and CD4 memory were each given three plates, CD8 naive was given two plates, and CD8 memory was given one plate.

Using the deep immunoSEQ assay, multiplex PCR amplified TCR CDR3 regions from genomic DNA. Genomic DNA extracted from each cell subset was distributed evenly over all wells of several immunoSEQ 96-well plates, and each plate served as one replicate. For sorted subsets, roughly 190 ng of genomic DNA, equivalent to some 30,000 T cell genomes, went into each replicate PCR. Purified libraries were quantified with a Qubit 3.0 fluorometer, sized on a Bioanalyzer 2100, and re-quantified with the KAPA Library Quantification kit. Each immunoSEQ 96-well plate was sequenced on its own single-read 150-cycle Illumina NextSeq 550 flow cell. As for the authors' bioinformatics: Because the immunoSEQ output held only junctional sequences and lacked quality scores, the filtering could not match the filtering applied to full-length reads. To assign V/J genes and CDR3, sequences were annotated using PyIR, a Python wrapper for IgBLAST v1.9, with IMGT germline references. Any read was removed if the V/J assignment was weak (E-value above 1e-6), the CDR3 was missing, or the read contained stop codons, out-of-frame junctions, or ambiguous translated residues. V3J clonotypes were defined as sequences sharing the same inferred V gene, J gene, and CDR3 amino acid sequence. Percentage overlap between repertoires was computed as shared unique clonotypes divided by the size of the smaller repertoire. Three approaches were used to assess repertoire richness: RTK rarefaction, the Chao1 estimator, and Recon v2.1 estimates of unobserved clonotypes. Generation probabilities for all TCRbeta clonotypes obtained by the gDNA method from several donors were computed using OLGA. TCRdb limited this immuneACCESS table to in-frame rearrangements with V and J called. A share of clones is missing; checked studies link under half to unresolved V genes, and the rest is unexplained. The DNA was the basis for D and trimming; V, J and clone size are from that table. A total of about 2.4 million clones appear in this sample, approximately 94% of them only once. Together, the top ten hold roughly 0.36% of the sample.

Including cysteine and phenylalanine, the CDR3 has 15 amino acids. Only the CDR3 portion is preserved as DNA: 45 bases, with reading frame beginning at the first base. Per the germline V gene, SGHTA is the CDR1 and FQGTGA is the CDR2. V gives up 3 bases and J gives up 7 bases, and the segment between their germline ends measures 13 bases. Study-wide findings and limitations: Naive subsets generally had larger estimated clonotype richness than memory subsets. Sampling was restricted to blood, and TCR repertoires in tissue are likely to differ from TCR repertoires in blood. About 4.5% of naive CD4, more than 3% of naive CD8, about 2.5% of memory CD4, and over 0.35% of memory CD8 clonotypes were shared across several donors. Pairwise subsampling led to the expectation that sequencing depth would affect the degree of clonotype sharing among donors. Compared with non-shared clonotypes, clonotypes shared by all four sorted-subset donors had higher generation probabilities. The small number of donors limited the genetic and exposure-history diversity represented. Incomplete sequencing was indicated by rarefaction of sorted-subset datasets, despite the large sequencing depth.

As to this clone: No antigen is known for it. Base qualities are not recorded, but no much larger clone differs from it by a single base.

The donors were healthy, HIV-negative adults with no recently reported acute infections or vaccinations. Every donor was a Caucasian adult residing in Nashville, Tennessee, USA. Magnetic negative selection was used to enrich CD4+ T cells, after which naive cells were positively selected on CD45RA and the negative fraction became the memory subset. After blood collection by leukapheresis, PBMCs were isolated using Ficoll-Histopaque density gradient centrifugation and then cryopreserved in the vapor phase of liquid nitrogen. Purity and quantity of every magnetically sorted T cell population were checked by analytical flow cytometry. From each sorted fraction, genomic DNA was isolated and quantified by UV absorbance on a Nanodrop 2000c.

This chain joins TRBV7-3 to TRBJ1-6; a weak D assignment points to TRBD1 (5 bases agree). The sample was naive CD4+ T cells from PBMCs. The sample's cell subset or site label is to be understood as: CD45RA+ positively selected. This receptor was identified in a man younger than 35 in good health. Some clones in this sample may be carry-over from other donors' samples. CDR3 protein: CASSFRGGENSPLHF. The DNA reads as follows: TGTGCCAGCAGCTTTCGAGGAGGGGAAAATTCACCCCTCCACTTT.